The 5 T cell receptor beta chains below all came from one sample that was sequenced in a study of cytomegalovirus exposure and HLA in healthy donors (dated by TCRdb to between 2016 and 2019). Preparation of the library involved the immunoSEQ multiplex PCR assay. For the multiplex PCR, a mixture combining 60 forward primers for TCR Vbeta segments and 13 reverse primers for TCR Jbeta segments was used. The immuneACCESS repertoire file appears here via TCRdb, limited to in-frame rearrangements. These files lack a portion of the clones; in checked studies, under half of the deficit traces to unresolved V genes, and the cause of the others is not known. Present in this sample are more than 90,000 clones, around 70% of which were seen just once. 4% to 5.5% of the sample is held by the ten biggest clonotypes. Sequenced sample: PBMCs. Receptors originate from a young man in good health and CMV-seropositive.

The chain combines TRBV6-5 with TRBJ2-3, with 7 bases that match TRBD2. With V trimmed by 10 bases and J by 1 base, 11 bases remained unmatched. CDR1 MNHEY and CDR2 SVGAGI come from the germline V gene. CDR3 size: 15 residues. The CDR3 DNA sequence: TGTGCCACATGGCCGGGACTATCCCGCACAGATACGCAGTATTTT. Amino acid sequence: CATWPGLSRTDTQYF.

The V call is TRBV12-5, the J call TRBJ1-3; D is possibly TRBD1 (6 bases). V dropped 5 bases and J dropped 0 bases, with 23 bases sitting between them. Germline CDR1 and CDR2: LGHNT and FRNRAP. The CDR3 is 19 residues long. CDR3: CASGPPGGQGEISGNTIYF. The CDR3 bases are TGTGCTAGTGGTCCCCCCGGGGGGCAGGGCGAGATCTCTGGAAACACCATATATTTT. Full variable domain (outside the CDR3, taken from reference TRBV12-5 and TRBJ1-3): DARVTQTPRHKVTEMGQEVTMRCQPILGHNTVFWYRQTMMQGLELLAYFRNRAPLDDSGMPKDRFSAEMPDATLATLKIQPSEPRDSAVYFCASGPPGGQGEISGNTIYFGEGSWLTVV.

In nucleotides, the CDR3 is TGTGCCAGCAGTTACCACAGGGCCTACGAGCAGTACTTC. The encoded protein is CASSYHRAYEQYF. The J gene is TRBJ2-7, the V gene TRBV6-5; weak D call: TRBD1 (6 bases). V gave up 2 bases and J gave up 2 bases, with 7 bases separating them. CDR1 is MNHEY, CDR2 SVGAGI, per germline. The CDR3 has 13 residues.

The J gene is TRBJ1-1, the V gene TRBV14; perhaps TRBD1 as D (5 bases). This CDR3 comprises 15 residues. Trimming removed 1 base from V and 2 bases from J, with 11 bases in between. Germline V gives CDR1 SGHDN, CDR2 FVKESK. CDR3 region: CASSQVDRPNTEAFF. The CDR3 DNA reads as TGTGCCAGCAGCCAAGTAGACAGACCTAACACTGAAGCTTTCTTT. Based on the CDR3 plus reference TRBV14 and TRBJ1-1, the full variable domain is EAGVTQFPSHSVIEKGQTVTLRCDPISGHDNLYWYRRVMGKEIKFLLHFVKESKQDESGMPNNRFLAERTGGTYSTLKVQPAELEDSGVYFCASSQVDRPNTEAFFGQGTRLTVV.

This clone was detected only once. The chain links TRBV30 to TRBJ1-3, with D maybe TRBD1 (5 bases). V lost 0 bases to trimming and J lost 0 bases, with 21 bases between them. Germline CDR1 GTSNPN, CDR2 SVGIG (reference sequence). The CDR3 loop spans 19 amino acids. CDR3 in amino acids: CAWSVSRVPRALSGNTIYF. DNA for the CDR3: TGTGCCTGGAGTGTTTCCAGGGTACCTAGAGCACTCTCTGGAAACACCATATATTTT. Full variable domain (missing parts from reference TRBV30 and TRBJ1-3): SQTIHQWPATLVQPVGSPLSLECTVEGTSNPNLYWYRQAAGRGLQLLFYSVGIGQISSEVPQNLSASRPQDRQFILSSKKLLLSDSGFYLCAWSVSRVPRALSGNTIYFGEGSWLTVV.